These 2 T cell receptor beta chains were all obtained from the same sample, sequenced in a study of blood T cell repertoires in COVID-19. Some clones are missing from TCRdb's copy, which holds only in-frame ones; the method was immunoSEQ multiplex PCR. The table records about 300,000 clones, around 87% of them present only once. The sequenced material came from PBMCs or T cells enriched from blood (not recorded which). These receptors were taken from a woman under 30 with acute COVID-19.

The chain employs TRBV29-1 and TRBJ2-7; D ambiguous. Germline values: CDR1 SQVTM, CDR2 ANQGSEA. The CDR3 totals 12 residues. The ends were cut back, 3 bases at V and 3 bases at J, with 9 bases in the middle. CDR3 DNA: TGCAGCGTTGAGGGCAGGTACTACGAGCAGTACTTC. Its protein is CSVEGRYYEQYF.

The V and J genes are TRBV3-1 (or the pseudogene TRBV3-2) and TRBJ2-7; maybe TRBD1 (6 bases). Germline V CDR1 and CDR2: LGHDT, YNNKEL (reference sequence). The CDR3 length is 12 residues. V gave up 6 bases and J gave up 4 bases, with 10 bases separating them. CDR3 region: CASSKRGYEQYF. As DNA, the CDR3 is TGTGCCAGCAGTAAGAGGGGGTACGAGCAGTACTTC.